These 22 T cell receptor beta chains originate from one sample sequenced in a study of blood T cell repertoires in COVID-19. The method was immunoSEQ multiplex PCR; TCRdb's version includes in-frame clones alone and lacks a portion of them. The sample consists of more than 450,000 clones, around 90% of them appearing once. The sample comprised PBMCs or T cells enriched from blood (not recorded which). These receptors all come from a woman in her late teens or twenties who had recovered from COVID-19.

J is TRBJ2-7 and V is TRBV30; a weak D match, TRBD2 (5 bases). This CDR3 is built from 12 residues. Trimming left V 5 bases short and J 5 bases short, with 13 bases between. Germline V CDR1 and CDR2: GTSNPN, SVGIG (reference sequence). The CDR3 nucleotides are TGTGCCTGGGGCCCCCTGCGGGACGAGCAGTACTTC. Protein sequence: CAWGPLRDEQYF.

This chain uses TRBV9 with TRBJ1-6; 7 bases match TRBD1. CDR1 and CDR2 (germline): SGDLS, YYNGEE. The CDR3 is 16 residues long. V lost 0 bases to trimming and J lost 7 bases; unmatched junction nucleotides: 7. The CDR3 nucleotides are TGTGCCAGCAGCGTAGCTTCTACAGGGGTAAATTCACCCCTCCACTTT. Amino acid sequence: CASSVASTGVNSPLHF.

The chain joins TRBV5-4 to TRBJ1-1, with a possible D match to TRBD1 (6 bases). The CDR3 sequence is 16 residues long. In germline, CDR1 is SGHNT, CDR2 YYREEE (reference sequence). V was clipped by 4 bases and J by 6 bases, with 22 bases between them. CDR3 nucleotide sequence: TGTGCCAGCAGCCGGGGGGCCGCAGGCAGTTCGGCTGAAGCTTTCTTT. Translated: CASSRGAAGSSAEAFF.

J is TRBJ1-1 and V is TRBV3-1 (or the pseudogene TRBV3-2); D possibly corresponds to TRBD1 (5 bases). Germline CDR1 LGHDT, CDR2 YNNKEL (reference sequence). Trimming shortened V by 4 bases and J by 1 base, and 16 bases separated the two germline ends. CDR3 length: 16 amino acids. CDR3 coding DNA: TGTGCCAGCAGCCCCCTAGGATCGGACACGAACACTGAAGCTTTCTTT. This codes for CASSPLGSDTNTEAFF.

This clone was detected once. The V call is TRBV28, the J call TRBJ1-6; D is ambiguous. V lost 3 bases, J lost 9 bases, and 15 bases lay in between. This CDR3 region has 15 residues. From germline, CDR1 is MDHEN and CDR2 SYDVKM. CDR3 nucleotides: TGTGCCAGCAGTTTGGGCGGCTTGGCGGGTTCACCCCTCCACTTT. It yields the protein CASSLGGLAGSPLHF. The full variable domain, rest sourced from reference TRBV28 and TRBJ1-6, is DVKVTQSSRYLVKRTGEKVFLECVQDMDHENMFWYRQDPGLGLRLIYFSYDVKMKEKGDIPEGYSVSREKKERFSLILESASTNQTSMYLCASSLGGLAGSPLHFGNGTRLTVT.

This chain links TRBV5-1 with TRBJ1-1; 7 nucleotides align to TRBD1. The germline gives CDR1 SGHRS, CDR2 YFSETQ. V lost 3 bases and J lost 1; bases outside the gene matches: 3. The CDR3 has 14 amino acids. In DNA, the CDR3 is TGCGCCAGCAGCTACAGGGGAGCGAACACTGAAGCTTTCTTT. Protein product: CASSYRGANTEAFF.

The chain has TRBV5-4 and TRBJ2-5; a possible D gene is TRBD2 (6 bases). V gave up 5 bases and J gave up 2 bases, with 16 bases separating them. Per germline, CDR1 SGHNT and CDR2 YYREEE (reference sequence). The CDR3 loop spans 15 amino acids. The CDR3 DNA reads TGTGCCAGCAGACCGACCGGGACTCCACAAGAGACCCAGTACTTC. Its protein product is CASRPTGTPQETQYF.

V and J are TRBV19 and TRBJ1-5; unclear D gene. V shed 2 bases and J shed 9 bases, with 11 bases lying between them. Germline V gene lookup returns CDR1 LNHDA and CDR2 SQIVND (reference sequence). The CDR3 sequence is 13 residues long. The CDR3 protein is CASSIPGAWPQHF. The DNA for the CDR3 is TGTGCCAGTAGTATACCGGGTGCGTGGCCCCAGCATTTT.

V usage is TRBV13 and J usage is TRBJ2-7; 9 bases agree with TRBD2. This CDR3 has 18 residues. The germline CDR1 and CDR2 sequences are PRHDT and FYEKMQ (reference sequence). V shed 0 bases, J shed 4 bases, and the junction held 13 bases outside the gene matches. The chain's CDR3 is CASSLGGGGAQRGYEQYF. The CDR3, as DNA: TGTGCCAGCAGCTTAGGCGGCGGGGGGGCCCAGAGGGGTTACGAGCAGTACTTC.

V is TRBV5-1 and J is TRBJ1-1, with D maybe TRBD1 (5 bases). Looked up from germline, CDR1 is SGHRS and CDR2 is YFSETQ. V shed 5 bases and J shed 1 base, with 12 bases lying between them. The CDR3 is 14 amino acids. The CDR3 coding sequence is TGCGCCAGCAGTCGAAGTGACAGGAACACTGAAGCTTTCTTT. Protein sequence: CASSRSDRNTEAFF.

The chain uses TRBV12-5 and TRBJ2-3; no clear D. CDR1 is LGHNT, CDR2 FRNRAP, per germline. V lost 0 bases and J 0 bases, leaving 10 bases between the germline ends. The CDR3 extends over 16 amino acids. In nucleotides, the CDR3 is TGTGCTAGTGGTTTGGTACTGGGCGCTAGCACAGATACGCAGTATTTT. Translated: CASGLVLGASTDTQYF.

CDR3 bases: TGTGCCAGCAGTTCGGGATATAATGACGAGCAGTACTTC. Translating gives CASSSGYNDEQYF. The chain joins TRBV6-5 to TRBJ2-7; D may be TRBD2 (5 bases). Trimming cost V 4 bases and J 5 bases, with 12 bases left between them. The CDR3 length is 13 residues. Germline CDR1 MNHEY, CDR2 SVGAGI.

The V call is TRBV11-2, the J call TRBJ2-7; TRBD1 aligns across 8 bases. V trimming: 4 bases; J trimming: 0 bases; junction bases outside the gene matches: 5. The V gene's germline CDR1 is SGHAT and CDR2 FQNNGV. The CDR3 has 15 residues. CDR3 residues: CASSSTGALSYEQYF. DNA of the CDR3: TGTGCCAGCAGCTCGACAGGGGCCCTCTCCTACGAGCAGTACTTC.

This CDR3 reads CASRGTGGYTEAFF. The CDR3, as DNA: TGTGCCAGCAGAGGGACAGGGGGGTACACTGAAGCTTTCTTT. The rearrangement joins TRBV2 to TRBJ1-1; 11 nucleotides match TRBD1. The V gene's germline CDR1 is SNHLY and CDR2 FYNNEI. The CDR3 has 14 residues. V lost 6 bases and J lost 3; bases outside the gene matches: 3.

V is TRBV30 and J is TRBJ1-5; D remains unclear. The CDR3 has 14 residues. Trimming removed 0 bases from V and 5 bases from J, with 11 bases in between. Germline-derived CDR1 and CDR2 are GTSNPN and SVGIG (reference sequence). The CDR3 loop reads CAWSVRRQDQPQHF. The CDR3 DNA reads as TGTGCCTGGAGTGTACGGCGGCAAGATCAGCCCCAGCATTTT.

The chain has TRBV4-1 and TRBJ2-3; no definite D call. Germline V gene sequence: CDR1 MGHRA, CDR2 YSYEKL. The CDR3 loop spans 16 amino acids. Trimming stripped 0 bases from V and 8 bases from J, with 18 bases between. The CDR3: CASSQDPPTSTGTQYF. CDR3 sequence (DNA): TGCGCCAGCAGCCAAGATCCCCCGACCTCCACGGGTACGCAGTATTTT.

CDR3 residues: CASKRRTESNQPQHF. CDR3 nucleotide sequence: TGTGCCAGTAAAAGAAGGACAGAAAGCAATCAGCCCCAGCATTTT. The chain employs TRBV19 and TRBJ1-5; perhaps TRBD1 as D (6 bases). Germline CDR1 and CDR2: LNHDA and SQIVND (reference sequence). Trimming pared 7 bases from V and 1 base from J, leaving 14 bases between. CDR3 length: 15 residues.

This clone was seen a single time. The chain is built from TRBV3-1 (or the pseudogene TRBV3-2) and TRBJ2-7; D unclear. The V end was cut by 2 bases, the J end by 2 bases, with 13 bases between. The CDR3 has 15 residues. The germline gives CDR1 LGHDT, CDR2 YNNKEL (reference sequence). The CDR3: CASSQIPENAYEQYF. DNA for the CDR3: TGTGCCAGCAGCCAAATCCCGGAGAACGCCTACGAGCAGTACTTC.

This clone was picked up one time. In the same sample, other DNA sequences code for this CDR3. The chain is built from TRBV29-1 and TRBJ2-5; perhaps TRBD2 as D (6 bases). The CDR3 spans 11 residues. V lost 4 bases to trimming and J lost 5 bases, with 8 bases between them. Germline-derived CDR1 and CDR2 are SQVTM and ANQGSEA. In nucleotides, the CDR3 is TGCAGCGTTGGGGGGGAGGAGACCCAGTACTTC. This encodes CSVGGEETQYF.

The chain uses TRBV6-4 and TRBJ2-1, with 7 nucleotides matching TRBD2. Looked up from germline, CDR1 is MRHNA and CDR2 is SNTAGT. V was clipped by 6 bases and J by 10 bases; unmatched bases: 9. The CDR3 runs to 13 residues. CDR3: CASSREEGNEQFF. The CDR3 coding sequence is TGTGCCAGCAGCCGGGAGGAGGGAAACGAGCAGTTCTTC.

The rearrangement uses TRBV5-6 and TRBJ1-6; 8 nucleotides align to TRBD1. The CDR3 spans 15 residues. CDR1 and CDR2 from the germline V gene are SGHDT and YYEEEE. V dropped 4 bases and J dropped 7; count of bases not matched to a gene: 7. DNA for the CDR3: TGTGCCAGCAGCCCACGGACAGGGAACAATTCACCCCTCCACTTT. Translated: CASSPRTGNNSPLHF.

The chain combines TRBV28 with TRBJ1-1; D ambiguous. Per germline, CDR1 MDHEN and CDR2 SYDVKM. Between the trimmed V and J ends, which lost 1 base and 0 bases, there was a span of 12 bases. The CDR3 totals 16 residues. In DNA form, the CDR3 reads TGTGCCAGCAGTTTATCCGGGGTCGTGGTGAACACTGAAGCTTTCTTT. Amino acid sequence: CASSLSGVVVNTEAFF.